Below, 20 T cell receptor beta chains from the same sample are listed, as sequenced in a study of cytomegalovirus exposure and HLA in healthy donors (dated by TCRdb to the late 2010s). To prepare the library, the immunoSEQ multiplex PCR assay was applied. Entries here come from immuneACCESS through TCRdb and include only in-frame sequences with V and J called. Some clones fail to appear in such tables; in the studies checked, an unresolved V gene covers under half of the shortfall, and the cause of the remainder is unknown. This sample has tens of thousands of clones in its table, and 84% of those were observed once. The biggest ten clones account for about 12% of the sample. The sample was PBMCs. The receptors here all came from a woman younger than 30 in good health and CMV-seropositive.

V is TRBV4-1 and J is TRBJ2-7, with a possible D match to TRBD2 (5 bases). The length of the CDR3 is 14 residues. V was trimmed by 4 bases and J by 3 bases, leaving 13 bases between them. The germline CDR1 and CDR2 sequences are MGHRA and YSYEKL. CDR3 in amino acids: CASSRSGFYYEQYF. CDR3 DNA sequence: TGCGCCAGCAGCCGGTCGGGATTTTACTACGAGCAGTACTTC.

The CDR3 DNA follows: TGTGCCAGCAGGGGGACTAGCGGGGGGAATCCATACAATGAGCAGTTCTTC. This codes for CASRGTSGGNPYNEQFF. The chain combines TRBV5-6 with TRBJ2-1; 15 bases agree with TRBD2. After removal of 5 bases from V and 4 bases from J, the junction contained 7 bases not matched to a gene. The germline V gene has CDR1 SGHDT and CDR2 YYEEEE. The CDR3 length is 17 residues.

The V gene is TRBV28, the J gene TRBJ2-7; no firm D call. V lost 3 bases to trimming and J lost 5 bases, with 2 bases between them. Per germline, CDR1 MDHEN and CDR2 SYDVKM. This CDR3 region has 10 residues. Written as DNA, the CDR3 is TGTGCCAGCAGTTTTAACGAGCAGTACTTC. The encoded protein is CASSFNEQYF.

The J gene is TRBJ1-5, the V gene TRBV5-8, with 8 bases aligning to TRBD1. Germline V CDR1 and CDR2: SGHTS, YDEGEE. The CDR3 extends over 14 amino acids. V dropped 0 bases and J dropped 11; count of bases not matched to a gene: 7. The CDR3 DNA follows: TGTGCCAGCAGCTTGGGAGACAGGGGCCTTTCCCAGCATTTT. Translating gives CASSLGDRGLSQHF.

The V and J genes are TRBV28 and TRBJ1-4, with D possibly matching TRBD1 (6 bases). Germline V gene lookup returns CDR1 MDHEN and CDR2 SYDVKM. Trimming shortened V by 5 bases and J by 10 bases, and 17 bases separated the two germline ends. The CDR3 spans 14 residues. The CDR3 DNA follows: TGTGCCAGCAGTCCCGTCACAGGGCTCGCAAAACTGTTTTTT. Translating it yields CASSPVTGLAKLFF.

The rearrangement joins TRBV4-1 to TRBJ2-6; the D gene is possibly TRBD1 (6 bases). This CDR3 spans 16 amino acids. The germline V gene has CDR1 MGHRA and CDR2 YSYEKL. V was trimmed by 4 bases and J by 3 bases, leaving 13 bases between them. As DNA, the CDR3 is TGCGCCAGCAGCCTGGATAACAGGGATGGGGCCAACGTCCTGACTTTC. Translation: CASSLDNRDGANVLTF.

The V call is TRBV5-1, the J call TRBJ1-5; 10 nucleotides agree with TRBD1. V shed 5 bases and J 6 bases; nucleotides not matched to a gene: 11. The germline gives CDR1 SGHRS, CDR2 YFSETQ. The CDR3 covers 16 residues. CDR3 sequence reads: CASSLTGTGVGQPQHF. Here the CDR3 DNA reads TGCGCCAGCAGTCTGACCGGGACAGGGGTCGGTCAGCCCCAGCATTTT.

The chain employs TRBV5-1 and TRBJ2-7; D might be TRBD2 (6 bases). V was trimmed by 0 bases and J by 0 bases, leaving 7 bases between them. The germline CDR1 and CDR2 sequences are SGHRS and YFSETQ. This CDR3 region has 14 residues. The chain's CDR3 is CASSLAGDSYEQYF. The CDR3 coding sequence is TGCGCCAGCAGCTTGGCGGGGGACTCCTACGAGCAGTACTTC.

This clone appeared once. V gene TRBV7-6 combines with J gene TRBJ1-3, with D perhaps matching TRBD1 (5 bases). Germline CDR1 and CDR2: SGHVS and FNYEAQ. The CDR3 totals 14 residues. Trimming cost V 5 bases and J 5 bases, with 13 bases left between them. The CDR3, as DNA: TGTGCCAGCAGCCCGGGGGGTAGTAGAAACACCATATATTTT. Its protein product is CASSPGGSRNTIYF.

In this sample, this clone turned up once. The chain combines TRBV4-1 with TRBJ1-3; tentative D call: TRBD1 (5 bases). CDR1 and CDR2 (germline): MGHRA, YSYEKL. Deletions cut 0 bases from V and 3 bases from J, with 9 bases between. This CDR3 is 15 amino acids long. The CDR3 protein is CASSQDWQGGNTIYF. CDR3 sequence (DNA): TGCGCCAGCAGCCAAGATTGGCAGGGTGGAAACACCATATATTTT.

V is TRBV21-1 and J is TRBJ1-6; TRBD1 reflects the table's D call only, with no check against the DNA. TRBV21-1 is a recognized pseudogene. There are 16 residues in the CDR3. The CDR3 sequence is CASSAHSQGVHSPLHF. CDR3 nucleotides: TGTGCCAGCAGCGCCCACTCACAGGGGGTTCACTCACCCCTCCACTTT.

This chain connects TRBV5-1 to TRBJ2-2; D not certain. This CDR3 has 12 amino acids. The ends were cut back, 0 bases at V and 11 bases at J, with 8 bases in the middle. Germline assignment: CDR1 SGHRS and CDR2 YFSETQ. The CDR3 region is CASSLARGELFF. CDR3 in DNA: TGCGCCAGCAGCTTGGCCCGAGGAGAGCTGTTTTTT.

V and J are TRBV30 and TRBJ2-2, with D maybe TRBD1 (6 bases). The CDR3 has 14 amino acids. Trimming removed 3 bases at V and 4 bases at J, with 12 bases between. Per the germline V gene, CDR1 is GTSNPN and CDR2 is SVGIG (reference sequence). In nucleotides, the CDR3 is TGTGCCTGGAGACGACAGGTTAGCACCGGGGAGCTGTTTTTT. Translated, it gives CAWRRQVSTGELFF.

This rearrangement joins TRBV28 to TRBJ2-7; 9 nucleotides agree with TRBD1. Germline V gene sequence: CDR1 MDHEN, CDR2 SYDVKM. The CDR3 runs to 16 residues. The V and J ends lost 5 bases and 3 bases, in that order; junction bases with no gene match: 11. This CDR3 reads CASSLIDRGSLYEQYF. Here the CDR3 DNA reads TGTGCCAGCAGTCTTATAGACAGGGGGTCTCTCTACGAGCAGTACTTC.

The CDR3 sequence is CAWSGQDNEQYF. The CDR3 DNA sequence: TGTGCCTGGAGTGGCCAAGACAACGAGCAGTACTTC. The chain employs TRBV30 and TRBJ2-7, with D hard to call. The V end lost 1 base, the J end lost 5 bases, and 9 bases lay between the germline ends. CDR3 size: 12 residues. CDR1 GTSNPN and CDR2 SVGIG come from the germline V gene (reference sequence). The entire variable domain, with the rest obtained from reference TRBV30 and TRBJ2-7, is as follows: SQTIHQWPATLVQPVGSPLSLECTVEGTSNPNLYWYRQAAGRGLQLLFYSVGIGQISSEVPQNLSASRPQDRQFILSSKKLLLSDSGFYLCAWSGQDNEQYFGPGTRLTVT.

The V gene is TRBV5-1, the J gene TRBJ2-5, with 7 bases identical to TRBD2. Unmatched junction bases numbered 8, after V lost 2 bases and J lost 4 bases. Germline V lookup: CDR1 SGHRS, CDR2 YFSETQ. There are 15 residues in the CDR3. CDR3 sequence reads: CASSLGSGDPETQYF. As DNA, the CDR3 is TGCGCCAGCAGCTTAGGCAGCGGGGACCCAGAGACCCAGTACTTC.

V and J are TRBV19 and TRBJ1-5; 9 nucleotides agree with TRBD1. CDR1 and CDR2 (germline): LNHDA, SQIVND (reference sequence). The CDR3 consists of 16 residues. J was trimmed by 4 bases and V by 6 bases; bases with no gene match: 10. The CDR3 region is CASRPGTGSPNQPQHF. The CDR3 DNA is TGTGCCAGTAGACCCGGGACAGGGTCTCCTAATCAGCCCCAGCATTTT.

The J gene is TRBJ2-1, the V gene TRBV27, with TRBD2 matching over 10 bases. J lost 4 bases, V lost 6 bases, and 9 bases had no gene match. The germline CDR1 and CDR2 sequences are MNHEY and SMNVEV (reference sequence). The CDR3 has 16 amino acids. CDR3 bases: TGTGCCAGCAGCAAAAGACTAGCGGGTGCGTACAATGAGCAGTTCTTC. Its protein product is CASSKRLAGAYNEQFF.

This chain connects TRBV5-1 to TRBJ1-4, with a weak D call TRBD1 (6 bases). There are 14 residues in the CDR3. The germline V and J ends were trimmed by 4 bases and 5 bases, with 12 bases remaining between them. Looked up from germline, CDR1 is SGHRS and CDR2 is YFSETQ. CDR3 amino acids: CASSQGTGNEKLFF. The CDR3 coding sequence is TGCGCCAGCAGCCAGGGGACGGGGAATGAAAAACTGTTTTTT.

This chain links TRBV7-2 with TRBJ1-4, with D tentatively TRBD1 (6 bases). The germline V gene has CDR1 SGHTA and CDR2 FQGNSA. Trimming pared 2 bases from V and 6 bases from J, leaving 13 bases between. This CDR3 has 15 residues. The CDR3 DNA reads as TGTGCCAGCAGCTTATCGGGAGGGGGACATGAAAAACTGTTTTTT. It codes for CASSLSGGGHEKLFF.